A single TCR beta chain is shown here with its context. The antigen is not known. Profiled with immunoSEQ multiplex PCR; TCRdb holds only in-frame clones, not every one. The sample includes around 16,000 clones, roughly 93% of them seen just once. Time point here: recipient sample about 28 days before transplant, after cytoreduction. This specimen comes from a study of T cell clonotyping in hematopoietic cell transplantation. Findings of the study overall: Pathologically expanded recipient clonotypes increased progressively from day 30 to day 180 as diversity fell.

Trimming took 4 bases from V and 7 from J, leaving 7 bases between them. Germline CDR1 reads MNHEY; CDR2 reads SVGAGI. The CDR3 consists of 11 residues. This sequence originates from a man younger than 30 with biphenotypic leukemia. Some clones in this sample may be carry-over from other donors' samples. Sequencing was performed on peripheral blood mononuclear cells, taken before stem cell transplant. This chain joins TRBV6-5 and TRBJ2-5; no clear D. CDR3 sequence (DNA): TGTGCCAGCAGTTCAAAGGGGACCCAGTACTTC. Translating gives CASSSKGTQYF.